The subject of this entry is one TCR beta chain. CDR1 is MRHNA, CDR2 SNTAGT, per germline. This CDR3 is built from 13 residues. The germline V and J ends were trimmed by 2 bases and 8 bases, with 10 bases remaining between them. This specimen comes from a study of OX40 agonist ivuxolimab in advanced cancers. Here immunoSEQ multiplex PCR was the method, and the copy in TCRdb shows in-frame clones only, minus some. The sample records some 71,000 clones, approximately 90% being singletons. V gene TRBV6-4 combines with J gene TRBJ2-1; D possibly uses TRBD1 or TRBD2 (5 bases each). The sequence came from an adult with an advanced solid tumor such as melanoma, head and neck, liver or kidney cancer. The specimen was CD4+ or CD8+ T cells sorted from blood, collected in a trial of the OX40 agonist ivuxolimab. The CDR3 bases are TGTGCCAGCAGTGACGGGGGATGGGATGAGCAGTTCTTC. Its translation: CASSDGGWDEQFF.